The source of this TCR beta chain is a study of blood T cell repertoires in COVID-19. Whole-study context: Acute and convalescent COVID-19 samples came from the United States, Italy and Spain.

Original handling: It was from reference gene primer amplification that nucleated cell counts were estimated. Measured with immunoSEQ multiplex PCR; TCRdb has only the in-frame clones, and not every one. The V and J calls and clone size were taken over from that table, and D and trimming were inferred from the DNA. The data contain roughly 58,000 clones, just over 70% of them singletons. Trimming removed 3 bases from V and 4 bases from J, with 7 bases in between. Germline CDR1 reads MNHNS; CDR2 reads SASEGT. This CDR3 contains 13 residues. A case of COVID-19 had been met by exposed participants within 2 weeks before study entry.

Sequenced sample: PBMCs or T cells enriched from blood (not recorded which). The sequence was obtained from a woman aged 55-69 years who had been exposed to COVID-19. The chain has TRBV6-1 and TRBJ1-3; D gene unclear. The CDR3: CASSEVRGNTIYF. In DNA form, the CDR3 reads TGTGCCAGCAGTGAGGTGAGGGGAAACACCATATATTTT.